Following are 16 T cell receptor beta chains from one sample sequenced in a study of T cell responses to AZD1222 COVID-19 vaccine. Libraries were prepared by immunoSEQ multiplex PCR; TCRdb keeps only in-frame clonotypes and omits some of them. The table includes under 45,000 clones, roughly 83% detected once. The material was peripheral blood, obtained 28 days after the second AZD1222 dose. The source is an adult who received the AZD1222 COVID-19 vaccine.

The chain carries TRBV2 and TRBJ1-2, with a tentative D call TRBD1 (5 bases). The CDR3 extends over 16 amino acids. The germline CDR1 and CDR2 sequences are SNHLY and FYNNEI. The V and J ends lost 1 base and 5 bases respectively, with 17 bases between them. DNA of the CDR3: TGTGCCAGCAGTGAAGGACGGAGGTCAGGGCGTTATGGCTACACCTTC. Translated, it gives CASSEGRRSGRYGYTF.

This CDR3 reads CASSRGQGGNTIYF. CDR3 sequence (DNA): TGTGCCAGTAGTCGGGGACAGGGTGGAAACACCATATATTTT. The gene calls are TRBV19 and TRBJ1-3; TRBD1 agrees at 9 bases. Germline V lookup: CDR1 LNHDA, CDR2 SQIVND (reference sequence). The V gene end was trimmed by 5 bases and the J gene end by 3 bases; junction bases not matched to a gene: 2. There are 14 residues in the CDR3.

The V call is TRBV7-2, the J call TRBJ1-2; 8 bases map to TRBD1. Germline CDR1 is SGHTA and CDR2 is FQGNSA. The CDR3 length is 13 residues. The trim removed 5 bases at V and 6 bases at J, leaving 5 bases unmatched. CDR3 sequence reads: CASSLQGADGYTF. The CDR3 DNA is TGTGCCAGCAGCCTTCAGGGGGCCGATGGCTACACCTTC.

This clone came up a few times. This chain joins TRBV10-3 and TRBJ1-1, with 8 bases aligning to TRBD1. This CDR3 is built from 13 residues. J lost 4 bases, V lost 11 bases, and 9 bases had no gene match. Germline loops: CDR1 ENHRY, CDR2 SYGVKD. The DNA for the CDR3 is TGTGCCGTGAGGACAGGGAGGAGCACTGAAGCTTTCTTT. It yields the protein CAVRTGRSTEAFF.

The chain links TRBV28 to TRBJ2-7, with TRBD1 matching 8 bases. The CDR3 runs to 15 residues. The germline V gene has CDR1 MDHEN and CDR2 SYDVKM. After removal of 6 bases from V and 7 bases from J, the junction contained 14 bases not matched to a gene. The CDR3 loop reads CASRDRQGIKREQYF. In DNA, the CDR3 is TGTGCCAGCAGGGATAGACAGGGGATAAAAAGGGAGCAGTACTTC.

CDR3: CASSLGPPTTASGNTIYF. CDR3 DNA: TGTGCCAGCAGCTTGGGCCCTCCGACTACTGCCTCTGGAAACACCATATATTTT. The V gene is TRBV7-2, the J gene TRBJ1-3; D remains unclear. With 3 bases removed from V and 0 bases from J, the gap between germline ends came to 18 bases. The germline V gene has CDR1 SGHTA and CDR2 FQGNSA. The CDR3 runs 18 residues. Full variable domain (outside the CDR3, taken from reference TRBV7-2 and TRBJ1-3): GAGVSQSPSNKVTEKGKDVELRCDPISGHTALYWYRQSLGQGLEFLIYFQGNSAPDKSGLPSDRFSAERTGGSVSTLTIQRTQQEDSAVYLCASSLGPPTTASGNTIYFGEGSWLTVV.

This chain connects TRBV27 to TRBJ2-2, with D unresolved. Trimming pared 8 bases from V and 5 bases from J, leaving 9 bases between. Germline V gene data show CDR1 as MNHEY and CDR2 as SMNVEV (reference sequence). The CDR3 has 12 amino acids. The CDR3 DNA follows: TGTGCCAGCCGCCTAACTACCGGGGAGCTGTTTTTT. Its translation is CASRLTTGELFF.

The rearrangement links TRBV18 to TRBJ1-4; no firm D call. Trimming pared 2 bases from V and 0 bases from J, leaving 10 bases between. The germline CDR1 and CDR2 sequences are KGHSH and LQKENI. The CDR3 loop spans 16 amino acids. The CDR3 bases are TGTGCCAGCTCACCAGGGAACACCGCAACTAATGAAAAACTGTTTTTT. Translating it yields CASSPGNTATNEKLFF.

The chain employs TRBV7-2 and TRBJ1-5, with D possibly being TRBD1 (6 bases). The CDR3 has 15 residues. The V end lost 5 bases, the J end lost 0 bases, and 11 bases lay between the germline ends. Per the germline V gene, CDR1 is SGHTA and CDR2 is FQGNSA. The CDR3 reads CASSPARGSNQPQHF. The CDR3 bases are TGTGCCAGCAGCCCAGCCAGGGGTAGCAATCAGCCCCAGCATTTT.

The chain has TRBV3-1 (or the pseudogene TRBV3-2) and TRBJ2-7; perhaps TRBD1 as D (6 bases). Germline CDR1 LGHDT, CDR2 YNNKEL (reference sequence). The V end lost 0 bases, the J end lost 2 bases, and 8 bases lay between the germline ends. The CDR3 extends over 14 amino acids. CDR3 region: CASSQDRTAYEQYF. CDR3 nucleotides: TGTGCCAGCAGCCAAGATAGGACAGCCTACGAGCAGTACTTC.

This chain connects TRBV11-1 to TRBJ2-6; no definite D call. The CDR3 is made up of 14 amino acids. Trimming removed 0 bases from V and 4 bases from J, with 4 bases in between. The germline CDR1 and CDR2 sequences are SGHAT and FQDESV (reference sequence). As DNA, the CDR3 is TGTGCCAGCAGCTTAGCCGAAGGGGCCAACGTCCTGACTTTC. As protein: CASSLAEGANVLTF.

This chain connects TRBV30 to TRBJ1-2; no definite D call. V was clipped by 4 bases and J by 4 bases, with 13 bases between them. There are 13 residues in the CDR3. The germline CDR1 and CDR2 sequences are GTSNPN and SVGIG (reference sequence). CDR3 nucleotide sequence: TGTGCCTGGACTCGTTCTTCATCCTATGGCTACACCTTC. Residues: CAWTRSSSYGYTF.

The chain uses TRBV9 and TRBJ1-5; D unclear. V was cut by 0 bases and J by 7 bases, with 14 bases left in between. CDR1 is SGDLS, CDR2 YYNGEE, per germline. This CDR3 contains 15 residues. The CDR3 nucleotides read TGTGCCAGCAGCGTAGCTTCCGGAGGCGGGCAGCCCCAGCATTTT. It yields the protein CASSVASGGGQPQHF. Full variable domain (outside the CDR3, taken from reference TRBV9 and TRBJ1-5): DSGVTQTPKHLITATGQRVTLRCSPRSGDLSVYWYQQSLDQGLQFLIQYYNGEERAKGNILERFSAQQFPDLHSELNLSSLELGDSALYFCASSVASGGGQPQHFGDGTRLSIL.

This chain connects TRBV6-1 to TRBJ2-3; 10 bases are a match to TRBD2. This CDR3 has 16 residues. From germline, CDR1 is MNHNS and CDR2 SASEGT. V was clipped by 3 bases and J by 1 base; unmatched bases: 4. This chain's CDR3 is CASSDLSGGGTDTQYF. The CDR3 nucleotides read TGTGCCAGCAGTGATTTGAGCGGGGGGGGCACAGATACGCAGTATTTT.

The rearrangement links TRBV6-5 to TRBJ2-1; maybe TRBD1 (6 bases). This CDR3 region has 14 residues. The V and J ends lost 4 bases and 6 bases respectively, with 13 bases between them. The germline CDR1 and CDR2 sequences are MNHEY and SVGAGI. The CDR3 here is CASSSVTGVNEQFF. CDR3 DNA: TGTGCCAGCAGTTCCGTGACAGGAGTCAATGAGCAGTTCTTC.

The gene calls are TRBV7-9 and TRBJ1-5; 7 bases map to TRBD1. The V gene's germline CDR1 is SEHNR and CDR2 FQNEAQ (reference sequence). Trimming took 1 base from V and 2 from J; bases not matched to a gene: 2. The CDR3 contains 15 residues. CDR3 residues: CASSLGGGGNQPQHF. CDR3 bases: TGTGCCAGCAGCTTAGGAGGGGGCGGCAATCAGCCCCAGCATTTT.